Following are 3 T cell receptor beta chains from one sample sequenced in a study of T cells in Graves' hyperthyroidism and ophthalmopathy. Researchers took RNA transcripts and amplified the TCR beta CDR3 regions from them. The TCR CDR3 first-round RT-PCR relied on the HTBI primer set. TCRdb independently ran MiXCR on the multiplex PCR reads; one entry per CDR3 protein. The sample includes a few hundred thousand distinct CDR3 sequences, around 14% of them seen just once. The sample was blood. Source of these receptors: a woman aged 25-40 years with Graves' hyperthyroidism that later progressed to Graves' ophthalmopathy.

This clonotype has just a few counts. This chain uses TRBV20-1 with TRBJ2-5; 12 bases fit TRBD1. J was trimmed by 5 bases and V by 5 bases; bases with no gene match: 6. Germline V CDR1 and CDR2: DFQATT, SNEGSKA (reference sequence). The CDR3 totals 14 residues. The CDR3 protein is CSAGGQGALETQYF. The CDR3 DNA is TGCAGTGCTGGGGGACAGGGGGCGCTTGAGACCCAGTACTTC.

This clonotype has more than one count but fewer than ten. The CDR3 protein is CASNGDSDLEKLFF. The CDR3 DNA reads as TGTGCCAGCAACGGGGACTCTGACCTCGAAAAACTGTTTTTT. This chain joins TRBV7-9 and TRBJ1-4; D is possibly TRBD1 (5 bases). Deletions cut 7 bases from V and 8 bases from J, with 17 bases between. In germline, CDR1 is SEHNR, CDR2 FQNEAQ (reference sequence). The CDR3 loop spans 14 amino acids.

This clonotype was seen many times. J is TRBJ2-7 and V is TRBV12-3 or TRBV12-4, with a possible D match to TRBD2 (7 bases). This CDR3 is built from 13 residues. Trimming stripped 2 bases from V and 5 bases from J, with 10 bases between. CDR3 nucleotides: TGTGCCAGCAGTTTACGGGGGGCTGACGAGCAGTACTTC. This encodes CASSLRGADEQYF.